Below are 21 T cell receptor beta chains sequenced from a single sample in a study of T cells in Graves' hyperthyroidism and ophthalmopathy. RNA transcripts served as the template for amplifying TCR beta CDR3 regions. HTBI primers were used for first-round RT-PCR of the TCR CDR3. One entry per CDR3 protein, called by TCRdb with MiXCR from the multiplex PCR reads. The data contain a few hundred thousand distinct CDR3 sequences, around 20% of them singletons. The sample comprised blood. These receptors were obtained from a young man with Graves' ophthalmopathy.

This clonotype showed up many times. The chain joins TRBV6-1 to TRBJ1-5, with a tentative D call TRBD1 (6 bases). The CDR3 length is 15 residues. V was cut by 5 bases and J by 4 bases, with 15 bases left in between. CDR1 is MNHNS, CDR2 SASEGT, per germline. CDR3 loop: CASSYTGPVNQPQHF. For the CDR3, the DNA is TGTGCCAGCAGTTATACAGGGCCGGTTAATCAGCCCCAGCATTTT.

As for this clonotype: One end of the junction is discordant with germline, which a read error may explain. V usage is TRBV20-1 and J usage is TRBJ1-1; maybe TRBD1 (5 bases). Germline CDR1 DFQATT, CDR2 SNEGSKA (reference sequence). This CDR3 spans 12 amino acids. Here the CDR3 reads CSARGGNTEALF. The CDR3 DNA sequence: TGCAGTGCTAGGGGGGGGAACACTGAAGCTCTCTTT.

For this clonotype: Possible read error: a much larger clone is one base away. The CDR3 DNA is TGTGCCAGCAGCTATCCGGGACAGGGACGCGGTGAAGCTTTCTTT. It translates to CASSYPGQGRGEAFF. The J gene is TRBJ1-1, the V gene TRBV5-8, with 9 positions matching TRBD1. Looked up from germline, CDR1 is SGHTS and CDR2 is YDEGEE. This CDR3 is 15 amino acids long. J was trimmed by 7 bases and V by 3 bases; bases with no gene match: 10.

Ten or more counts support this clonotype. The chain joins TRBV27 to TRBJ1-6; D is uncertain. The V gene's germline CDR1 is MNHEY and CDR2 SMNVEV (reference sequence). This CDR3 is 13 amino acids long. V lost 7 bases and J 9 bases, leaving 13 bases between the germline ends. CDR3 sequence: CASTLGLSSPLHF. As DNA, the CDR3 is TGTGCCAGCACCTTGGGGTTGAGTTCACCCCTCCACTTT.

Notes on this clonotype: A much larger clonotype is one base distant, so this may be a read error. The chain employs TRBV12-3 or TRBV12-4 and TRBJ2-2; tentative D call: TRBD2 (5 bases). The CDR3 consists of 17 residues. The V end was cut by 6 bases, the J end by 3 bases, with 20 bases between. The CDR3 DNA sequence: TGTGCCAGCAGGATTGGTAGCGAGGGTTCGGACACCGGGGAGCTGTTTTTT. Its translation is CASRIGSEGSDTGELFF.

Notes on this clonotype: A read error may be the cause here, since a much bigger clone is one base away. This sequence joins TRBV7-9 and TRBJ1-1; a possible D gene is TRBD1 (6 bases). Germline V gives CDR1 SEHNR, CDR2 FQNEAQ (reference sequence). The length of the CDR3 is 14 residues. V was shortened by 1 base and J by 10 bases, with 16 bases between the two germline ends. This CDR3 is CASSLGSGTPGAFF. The CDR3 nucleotides read TGTGCCAGCAGCTTAGGGTCCGGGACACCAGGAGCTTTCTTT.

V usage is TRBV5-1 and J usage is TRBJ2-1, with a weak D call TRBD2 (5 bases). The CDR3 contains 14 residues. With 2 bases removed from V and 5 bases from J, the gap between germline ends came to 11 bases. Germline assignment: CDR1 SGHRS and CDR2 YFSETQ. Written as DNA, the CDR3 is TGCGCCAGCAGCTTCCAGCGGAGTAACAATGAGCAGTTCTTC. Translated, it gives CASSFQRSNNEQFF.

This clonotype was detected a few times. This chain uses TRBV6-6 with TRBJ1-5; no clear D. The V and J ends lost 0 bases and 3 bases respectively, with 6 bases between them. The CDR3 consists of 14 residues. Germline lookup yields CDR1 MNHNY and CDR2 SVGAGI (reference sequence). The CDR3 sequence: CASSYSLYNQPQHF. The CDR3 DNA reads TGTGCCAGCAGTTACTCATTGTACAATCAGCCCCAGCATTTT.

A single count supports this clonotype. A much larger clonotype is one base distant, so this may be a read error. This chain connects TRBV6-4 to TRBJ2-1; 11 bases agree with TRBD2. The V segment lost 2 bases and the J segment 3 bases; nucleotides outside the gene matches: 0. The germline V gene encodes CDR1 MRHNA and CDR2 SNTAGT. The CDR3 length is 15 residues. The chain's CDR3 is CASSDTSGGYNEQFF. The CDR3 DNA follows: TGTGCCAGCAGTGACACTAGCGGGGGCTACAATGAGCAGTTCTTC.

This clonotype was detected ten times or more. J is TRBJ1-2 and V is TRBV2; the D is unclear. Germline CDR1 is SNHLY and CDR2 is FYNNEI. The CDR3 contains 11 residues. The germline V and J ends were trimmed by 7 bases and 3 bases, with 6 bases remaining between them. For the CDR3, the DNA is TGTGCCAGCACCGAGGACTATGGCTACACCTTC. Its protein is CASTEDYGYTF.

The chain carries TRBV6-1 and TRBJ1-4; possible D gene TRBD1, 5 bases. Trimming removed 6 bases from V and 0 bases from J, with 11 bases in between. This CDR3 spans 15 amino acids. The germline CDR1 and CDR2 sequences are MNHNS and SASEGT. The CDR3: CASRVDSSTNEKLFF. The CDR3 DNA is TGTGCCAGCAGAGTCGACAGCTCAACTAATGAAAAACTGTTTTTT.

This clonotype was seen at least ten times. The chain carries TRBV6-1 and TRBJ1-2; D gene uncertain. V was clipped by 4 bases and J by 5 bases, with 8 bases between them. Germline values: CDR1 MNHNS, CDR2 SASEGT. CDR3 length: 12 residues. CDR3 DNA sequence: TGTGCCAGCAGTGTCCAAAAATATGGCTACACCTTC. Its protein is CASSVQKYGYTF.

A few counts support this clonotype. The chain couples TRBV9 to TRBJ2-1, with TRBD2 matching 10 bases. Germline loops: CDR1 SGDLS, CDR2 YYNGEE. V was pared by 5 bases and J by 6 bases, with 11 bases of the junction left unmatched. The CDR3 is made up of 16 amino acids. The CDR3 loop is CASRAGGRLGSNEQFF. CDR3 in DNA: TGTGCCAGCAGAGCGGGGGGGCGGTTGGGTAGCAATGAGCAGTTCTTC.

The J gene is TRBJ2-1, the V gene TRBV15; D could derive from TRBD1 or TRBD2 (5 bases each). V dropped 8 bases and J dropped 1 base, with 24 bases sitting between them. Looked up from germline, CDR1 is LNHNV and CDR2 is YYDKDF (reference sequence). The CDR3 is made up of 18 amino acids. CDR3 loop: CATGRRTGARNSYNEQFF. The CDR3 nucleotides read TGTGCCACCGGCCGAAGAACCGGGGCCCGAAATTCCTACAATGAGCAGTTCTTC.

In this sample, this clonotype turned up many times. V usage is TRBV5-1 and J usage is TRBJ1-1; D unclear. Germline loops: CDR1 SGHRS, CDR2 YFSETQ. This CDR3 is 18 amino acids long. V was cut by 2 bases and J by 3 bases, with 23 bases left in between. The CDR3 DNA reads TGCGCCAGCAGCTTTGAGGGATCGACCTTGTCCCGATACACTGAAGCTTTCTTT. It specifies CASSFEGSTLSRYTEAFF. The variable domain in full, completed from reference TRBV5-1 and TRBJ1-1, reads KAGVTQTPRYLIKTRGQQVTLSCSPISGHRSVSWYQQTPGQGLQFLFEYFSETQRNKGNFPGRFSGRQFSNSRSEMNVSTLELGDSALYLCASSFEGSTLSRYTEAFFGQGTRLTVV.

This clonotype has ten or more counts. The chain combines TRBV7-9 with TRBJ1-2; D gene ambiguous. Trimming left V 2 bases short and J 4 bases short, with 11 bases between. Germline V lookup: CDR1 SEHNR, CDR2 FQNEAQ (reference sequence). The CDR3 totals 14 residues. CDR3 amino acids: CASSLSDGLYGYTF. Here the CDR3 DNA reads TGTGCCAGCAGCTTAAGCGATGGTCTCTATGGCTACACCTTC.

V gene TRBV7-3 combines with J gene TRBJ1-5, with D unclear. Trimming pared 2 bases from V and 3 bases from J, leaving 5 bases between. This CDR3 is built from 13 residues. Germline CDR1 and CDR2: SGHTA and FQGTGA. CDR3 bases: TGTGCCAGCAGCTTAGGGCACAATCAGCCCCAGCATTTT. This codes for CASSLGHNQPQHF.

In this sample, this clonotype turned up many times. The CDR3 DNA reads TGTGCCAGCAGTAGACAGGGGGAAGGTGAGCAGTACTTC. It is translated as CASSRQGEGEQYF. This chain links TRBV27 with TRBJ2-7; TRBD1 matches at 9 bases. The V and J ends lost 5 bases and 7 bases, in that order; junction bases with no gene match: 6. CDR1 is MNHEY, CDR2 SMNVEV, per germline (reference sequence). This CDR3 spans 13 amino acids.

The genes are TRBV20-1 and TRBJ2-1, with a tentative D call TRBD2 (6 bases). CDR3 length: 16 amino acids. CDR1 is DFQATT and CDR2 is SNEGSKA in the germline V gene (reference sequence). Between the trimmed V and J ends, which lost 3 bases and 0 bases, there was a span of 15 bases. The CDR3 DNA reads TGCAGTGCTAGTGGCGGGGAGTTACTCTCCTACAATGAGCAGTTCTTC. Protein sequence: CSASGGELLSYNEQFF.

This clonotype was counted many times. V usage is TRBV12-3 or TRBV12-4 and J usage is TRBJ2-5; possible D gene TRBD2, 6 bases. The CDR3 consists of 12 residues. Trimming stripped 6 bases from V and 5 bases from J, with 10 bases between. The CDR3 spells CASRGEAETQYF. In DNA, the CDR3 is TGTGCCAGCAGGGGGGAGGCCGAGACCCAGTACTTC.

Concerning this clonotype itself: Relative to the germline gene, one junction end is altered; a read error may explain this. The chain joins TRBV5-1 to TRBJ1-2; 9 bases are a match to TRBD1. Germline V gives CDR1 SGHRS, CDR2 YFSETQ. The CDR3 is made up of 12 amino acids. As DNA, the CDR3 is TGTGCCAGCAGTTGGGGGACAGGGCGCTACACCTTC. It is translated as CASSWGTGRYTF.